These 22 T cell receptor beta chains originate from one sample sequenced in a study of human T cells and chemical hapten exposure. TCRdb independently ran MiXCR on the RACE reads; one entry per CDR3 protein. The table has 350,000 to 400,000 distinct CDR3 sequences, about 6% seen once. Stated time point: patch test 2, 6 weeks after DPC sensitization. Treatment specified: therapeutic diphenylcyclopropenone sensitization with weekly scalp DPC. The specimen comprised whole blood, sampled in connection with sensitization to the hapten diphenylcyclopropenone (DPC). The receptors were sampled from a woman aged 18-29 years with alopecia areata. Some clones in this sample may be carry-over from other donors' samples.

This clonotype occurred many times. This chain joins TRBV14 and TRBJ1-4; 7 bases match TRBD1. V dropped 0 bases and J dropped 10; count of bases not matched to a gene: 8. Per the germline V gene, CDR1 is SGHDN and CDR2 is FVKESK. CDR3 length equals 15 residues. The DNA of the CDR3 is TGTGCCAGCAGCCAAGATGGGACAGTACTCCGAAAACTGTTTTTT. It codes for CASSQDGTVLRKLFF.

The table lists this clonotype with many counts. The CDR3 sequence: CSASGPQGARNQPQHF. The CDR3 DNA follows: TGCAGTGCTAGCGGACCCCAGGGGGCTCGAAATCAGCCCCAGCATTTT. The V and J genes are TRBV20-1 and TRBJ1-5, with TRBD1 identical over 8 bases. Germline CDR1 reads DFQATT; CDR2 reads SNEGSKA (reference sequence). The CDR3 totals 16 residues. V lost 3 bases to trimming and J lost 4 bases; unmatched junction nucleotides: 11.

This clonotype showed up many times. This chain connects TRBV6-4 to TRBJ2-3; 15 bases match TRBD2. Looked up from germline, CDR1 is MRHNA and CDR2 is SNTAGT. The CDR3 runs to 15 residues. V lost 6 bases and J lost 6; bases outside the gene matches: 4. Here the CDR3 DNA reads TGTGCCAGCAGCCGAGGGACTAGCGGGGGGGATACGCAGTATTTT. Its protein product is CASSRGTSGGDTQYF.

The chain's CDR3 is CASSLGAGVWETQYF. Written as DNA, the CDR3 is TGTGCCAGCAGCTTAGGAGCAGGGGTTTGGGAGACCCAGTACTTC. This chain connects TRBV11-2 to TRBJ2-5; D may be TRBD1 (6 bases). The V gene lost 1 base and the J gene lost 5 bases, with 14 bases spanning the gap. The CDR3 has 15 amino acids. Germline V gives CDR1 SGHAT, CDR2 FQNNGV.

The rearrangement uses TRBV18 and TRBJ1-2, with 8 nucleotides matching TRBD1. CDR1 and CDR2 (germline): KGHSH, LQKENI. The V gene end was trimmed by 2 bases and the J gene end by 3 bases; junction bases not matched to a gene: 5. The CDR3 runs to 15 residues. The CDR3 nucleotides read TGTGCCAGCTCACCATTGGACAGGGACGACTATGGCTACACCTTC. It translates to CASSPLDRDDYGYTF. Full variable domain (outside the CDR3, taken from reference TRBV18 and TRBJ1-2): NAGVMQNPRHLVRRRGQEARLRCSPMKGHSHVYWYRQLPEEGLKFMVYLQKENIIDESGMPKERFSAEFPKEGPSILRIQQVVRGDSAAYFCASSPLDRDDYGYTFGSGTRLTVV.

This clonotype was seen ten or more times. CDR3 DNA sequence: TGTGCCAGCAGTTACCATGGGGAGGTAACTAATGAAAAACTGTTTTTT. Translated: CASSYHGEVTNEKLFF. This chain connects TRBV12-3 or TRBV12-4 to TRBJ1-4; D is uncertain. The V and J ends lost 4 bases and 1 base respectively, with 13 bases between them. This CDR3 spans 16 amino acids.

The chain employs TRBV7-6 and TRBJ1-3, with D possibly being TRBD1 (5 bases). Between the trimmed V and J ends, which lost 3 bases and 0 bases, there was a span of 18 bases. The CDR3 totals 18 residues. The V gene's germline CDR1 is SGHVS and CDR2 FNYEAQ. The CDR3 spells CASSFLHRDGLSGNTIYF. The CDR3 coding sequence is TGTGCCAGCAGCTTCCTACACCGGGACGGGCTCTCTGGAAACACCATATATTTT.

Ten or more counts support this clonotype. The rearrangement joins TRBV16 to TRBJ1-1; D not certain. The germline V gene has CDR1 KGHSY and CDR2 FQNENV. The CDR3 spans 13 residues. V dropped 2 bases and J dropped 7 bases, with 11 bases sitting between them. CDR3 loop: CASSQPRSSEAFF. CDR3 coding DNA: TGTGCCAGCAGCCAACCGAGATCTAGTGAAGCTTTCTTT. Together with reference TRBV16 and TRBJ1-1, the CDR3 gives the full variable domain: GEEVAQTPKHLVRGEGQKAKLYCAPIKGHSYVFWYQQVLKNEFKFLISFQNENVFDETGMPKERFSAKCLPNSPCSLEIQATKLEDSAVYFCASSQPRSSEAFFGQGTRLTVV.

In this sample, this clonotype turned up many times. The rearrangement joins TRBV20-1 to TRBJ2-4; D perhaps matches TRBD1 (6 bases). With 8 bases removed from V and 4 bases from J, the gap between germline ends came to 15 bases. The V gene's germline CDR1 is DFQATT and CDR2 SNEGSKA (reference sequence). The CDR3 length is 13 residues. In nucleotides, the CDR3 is TGCAGTTCTCCTGGGACATTAAAAAACATTCAGTACTTC. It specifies CSSPGTLKNIQYF.

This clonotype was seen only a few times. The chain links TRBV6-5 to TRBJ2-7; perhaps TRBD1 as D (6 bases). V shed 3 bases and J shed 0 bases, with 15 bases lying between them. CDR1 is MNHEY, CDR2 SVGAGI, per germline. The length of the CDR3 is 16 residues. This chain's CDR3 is CASSYSGTLNSYEQYF. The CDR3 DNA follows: TGTGCCAGCAGTTATTCCGGGACATTAAACTCCTACGAGCAGTACTTC.

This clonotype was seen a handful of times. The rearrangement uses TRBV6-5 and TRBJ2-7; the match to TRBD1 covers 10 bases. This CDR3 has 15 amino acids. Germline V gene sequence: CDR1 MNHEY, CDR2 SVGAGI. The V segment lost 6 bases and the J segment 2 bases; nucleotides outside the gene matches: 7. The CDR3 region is CASRQTGTGAYEQYF. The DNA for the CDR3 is TGTGCCAGCAGGCAGACCGGGACAGGGGCCTACGAGCAGTACTTC.

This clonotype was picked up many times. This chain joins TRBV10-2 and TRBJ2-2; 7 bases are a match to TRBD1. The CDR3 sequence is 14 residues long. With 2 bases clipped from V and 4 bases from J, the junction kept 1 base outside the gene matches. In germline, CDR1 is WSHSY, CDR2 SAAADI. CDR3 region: CASSENRGTGELFF. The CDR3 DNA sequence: TGCGCCAGCAGTGAGAACAGGGGCACCGGGGAGCTGTTTTTT.

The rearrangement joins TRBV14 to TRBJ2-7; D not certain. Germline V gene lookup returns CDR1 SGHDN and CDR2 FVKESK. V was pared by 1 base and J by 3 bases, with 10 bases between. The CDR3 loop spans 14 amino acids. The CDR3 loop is CASSQVPRSYEQYF. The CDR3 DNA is TGTGCCAGCAGCCAAGTCCCTAGAAGCTACGAGCAGTACTTC.

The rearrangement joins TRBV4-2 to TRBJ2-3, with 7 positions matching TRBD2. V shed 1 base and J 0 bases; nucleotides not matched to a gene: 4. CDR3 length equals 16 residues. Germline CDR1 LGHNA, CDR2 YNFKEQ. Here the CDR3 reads CASSQGASGSTDTQYF. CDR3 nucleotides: TGTGCCAGCAGCCAAGGGGCTAGCGGAAGCACAGATACGCAGTATTTT.

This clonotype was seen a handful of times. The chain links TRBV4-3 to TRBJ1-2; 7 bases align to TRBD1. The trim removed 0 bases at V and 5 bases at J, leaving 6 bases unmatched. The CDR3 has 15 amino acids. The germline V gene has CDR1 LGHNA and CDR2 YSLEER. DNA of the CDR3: TGCGCCAGCAGCCAAGAGTTACAGGGGCGGTATGGCTACACCTTC. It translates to CASSQELQGRYGYTF.

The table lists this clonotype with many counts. The chain's CDR3 is CASSISGTALEKLFF. Here the CDR3 DNA reads TGTGCCAGCAGTATTTCCGGGACAGCATTAGAAAAACTGTTTTTT. The J gene is TRBJ1-4, the V gene TRBV6-1; 7 bases are shared with TRBD1. This CDR3 is built from 15 residues. V was pared by 5 bases and J by 8 bases, with 11 bases of the junction left unmatched. CDR1 and CDR2 from the germline V gene are MNHNS and SASEGT.

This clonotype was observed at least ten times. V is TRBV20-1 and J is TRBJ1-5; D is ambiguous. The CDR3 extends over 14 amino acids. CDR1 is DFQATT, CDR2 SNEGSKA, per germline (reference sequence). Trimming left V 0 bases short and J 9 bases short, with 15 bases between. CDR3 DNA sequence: TGCAGTGCTAGAGATCAGGCAGGCGTAGGGCCCCAGCATTTT. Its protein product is CSARDQAGVGPQHF.

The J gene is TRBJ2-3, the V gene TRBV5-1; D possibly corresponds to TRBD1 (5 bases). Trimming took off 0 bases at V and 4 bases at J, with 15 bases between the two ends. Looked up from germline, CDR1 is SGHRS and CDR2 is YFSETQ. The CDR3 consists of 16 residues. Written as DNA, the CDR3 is TGCGCCAGCAGCTTGGCCCAGAAGGGGTGGGCAGATACGCAGTATTTT. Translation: CASSLAQKGWADTQYF.

The CDR3 DNA follows: TGTGCCAGCTCACCACCGAACAGGGGGCGTAACACCGGGGAGCTGTTTTTT. It codes for CASSPPNRGRNTGELFF. The rearrangement links TRBV18 to TRBJ2-2; 9 nucleotides line up with TRBD1. Germline V gene data show CDR1 as KGHSH and CDR2 as LQKENI. The CDR3 loop spans 17 amino acids. J lost 2 bases, V lost 0 bases, and 4 bases had no gene match.

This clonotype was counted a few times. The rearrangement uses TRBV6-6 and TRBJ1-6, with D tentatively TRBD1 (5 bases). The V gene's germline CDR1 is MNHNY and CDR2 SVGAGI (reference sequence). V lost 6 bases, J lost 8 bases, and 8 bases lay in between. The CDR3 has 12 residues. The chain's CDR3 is CASRQGDSPLHF. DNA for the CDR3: TGTGCCAGCAGGCAGGGTGATTCACCCCTCCACTTT.

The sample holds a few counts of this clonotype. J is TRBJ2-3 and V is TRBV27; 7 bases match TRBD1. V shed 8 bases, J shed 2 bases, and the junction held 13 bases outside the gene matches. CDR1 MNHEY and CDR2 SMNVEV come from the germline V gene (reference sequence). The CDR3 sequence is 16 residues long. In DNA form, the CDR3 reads TGTGCCAGCTCGAAGTGGGCGCAGGGGGACACAGATACGCAGTATTTT. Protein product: CASSKWAQGDTDTQYF.

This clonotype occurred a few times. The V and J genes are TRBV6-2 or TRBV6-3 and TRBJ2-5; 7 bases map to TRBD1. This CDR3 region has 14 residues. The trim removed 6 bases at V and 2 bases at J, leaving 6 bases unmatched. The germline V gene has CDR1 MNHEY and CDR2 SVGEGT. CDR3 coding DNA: TGTGCCAGCAGCCCGGGACAGAAACAAGAGACCCAGTACTTC. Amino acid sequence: CASSPGQKQETQYF.